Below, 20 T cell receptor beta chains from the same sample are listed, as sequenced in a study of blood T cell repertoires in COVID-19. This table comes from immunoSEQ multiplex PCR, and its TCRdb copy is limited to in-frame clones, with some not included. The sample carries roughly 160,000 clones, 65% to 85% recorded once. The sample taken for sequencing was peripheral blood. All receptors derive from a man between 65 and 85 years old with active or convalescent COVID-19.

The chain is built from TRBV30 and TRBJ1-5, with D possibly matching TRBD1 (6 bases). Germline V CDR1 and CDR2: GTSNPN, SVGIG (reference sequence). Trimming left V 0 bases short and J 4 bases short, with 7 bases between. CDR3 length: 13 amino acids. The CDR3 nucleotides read TGTGCCTGGAGTGTCGACAGGAATCAGCCCCAGCATTTT. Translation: CAWSVDRNQPQHF.

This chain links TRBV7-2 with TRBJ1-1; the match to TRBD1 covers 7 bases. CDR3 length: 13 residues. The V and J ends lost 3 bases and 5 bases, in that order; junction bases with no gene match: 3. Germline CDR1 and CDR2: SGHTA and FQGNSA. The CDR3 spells CASSFTTGTEAFF. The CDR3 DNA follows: TGTGCCAGCAGCTTTACGACAGGGACTGAAGCTTTCTTT.

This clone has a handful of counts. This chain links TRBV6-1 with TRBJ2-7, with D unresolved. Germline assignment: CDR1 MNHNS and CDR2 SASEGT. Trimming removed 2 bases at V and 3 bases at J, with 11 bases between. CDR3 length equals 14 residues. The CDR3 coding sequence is TGTGCCAGCAGTGAAAGGCAGGTCTACTACGAGCAGTACTTC. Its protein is CASSERQVYYEQYF.

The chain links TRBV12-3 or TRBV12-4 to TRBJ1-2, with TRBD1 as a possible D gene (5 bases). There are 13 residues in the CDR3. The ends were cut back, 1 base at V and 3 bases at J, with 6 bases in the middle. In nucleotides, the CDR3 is TGTGCCAGCAGTTTAGGACAGCACTATGGCTACACCTTC. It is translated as CASSLGQHYGYTF.

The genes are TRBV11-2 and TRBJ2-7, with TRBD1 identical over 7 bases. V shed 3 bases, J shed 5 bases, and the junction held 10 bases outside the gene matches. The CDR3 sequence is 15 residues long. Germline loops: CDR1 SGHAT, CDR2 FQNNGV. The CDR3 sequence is CASSLGTARGHEQYF. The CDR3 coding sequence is TGTGCCAGCAGCTTGGGGACAGCCAGGGGACACGAGCAGTACTTC. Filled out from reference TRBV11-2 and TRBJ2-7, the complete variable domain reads EAGVAQSPRYKIIEKRQSVAFWCNPISGHATLYWYQQILGQGPKLLIQFQNNGVVDDSQLPKDRFSAERLKGVDSTLKIQPAKLEDSAVYLCASSLGTARGHEQYFGPGTRLTVT.

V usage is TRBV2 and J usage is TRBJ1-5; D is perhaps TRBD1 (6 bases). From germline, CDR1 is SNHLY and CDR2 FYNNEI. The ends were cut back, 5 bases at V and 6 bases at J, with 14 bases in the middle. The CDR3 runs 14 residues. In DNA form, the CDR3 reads TGTGCCAGCAGTTCAAACAGGGTCGGTCAGCCCCAGCATTTT. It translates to CASSSNRVGQPQHF.

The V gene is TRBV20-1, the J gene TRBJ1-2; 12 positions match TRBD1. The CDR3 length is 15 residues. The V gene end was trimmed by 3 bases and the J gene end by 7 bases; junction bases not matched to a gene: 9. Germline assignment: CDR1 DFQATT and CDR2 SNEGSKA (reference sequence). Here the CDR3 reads CSASRGGQGALGYTF. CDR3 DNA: TGCAGTGCTAGTAGAGGGGGACAGGGGGCGCTTGGCTACACCTTC.

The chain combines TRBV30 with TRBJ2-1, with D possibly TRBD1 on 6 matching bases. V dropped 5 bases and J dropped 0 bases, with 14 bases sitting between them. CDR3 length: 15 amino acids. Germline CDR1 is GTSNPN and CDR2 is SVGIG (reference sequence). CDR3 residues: CAWAITGSSYNEQFF. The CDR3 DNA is TGTGCCTGGGCCATAACAGGGAGCTCCTACAATGAGCAGTTCTTC. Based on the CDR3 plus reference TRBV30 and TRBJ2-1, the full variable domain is SQTIHQWPATLVQPVGSPLSLECTVEGTSNPNLYWYRQAAGRGLQLLFYSVGIGQISSEVPQNLSASRPQDRQFILSSKKLLLSDSGFYLCAWAITGSSYNEQFFGPGTRLTVL.

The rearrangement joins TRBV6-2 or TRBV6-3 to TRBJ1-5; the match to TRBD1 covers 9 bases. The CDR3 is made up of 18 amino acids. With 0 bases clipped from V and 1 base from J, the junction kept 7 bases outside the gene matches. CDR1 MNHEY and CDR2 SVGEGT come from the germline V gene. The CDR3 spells CASSYSLQGAPSNQPQHF. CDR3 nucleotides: TGTGCCAGCAGTTACTCGTTACAGGGGGCGCCCAGCAATCAGCCCCAGCATTTT.

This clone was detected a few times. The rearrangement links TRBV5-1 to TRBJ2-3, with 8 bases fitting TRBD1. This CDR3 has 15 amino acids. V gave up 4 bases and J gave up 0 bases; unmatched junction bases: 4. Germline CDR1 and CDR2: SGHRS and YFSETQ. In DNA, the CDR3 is TGCGCCAGCAGCCCTCAGGGGGCCAGCACAGATACGCAGTATTTT. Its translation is CASSPQGASTDTQYF.

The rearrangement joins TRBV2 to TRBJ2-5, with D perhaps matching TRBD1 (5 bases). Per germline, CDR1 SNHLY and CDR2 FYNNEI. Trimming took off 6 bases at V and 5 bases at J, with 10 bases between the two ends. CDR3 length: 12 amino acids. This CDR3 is CASRTVLETQYF. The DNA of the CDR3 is TGTGCCAGCAGGACAGTACTGGAGACCCAGTACTTC.

The CDR3 DNA sequence: TGTGCCAGTAGTATCTCCGTTAGCTCCTACGAGCAGTACTTC. Translating it yields CASSISVSSYEQYF. This chain connects TRBV19 to TRBJ2-7; D remains unclear. Looked up from germline, CDR1 is LNHDA and CDR2 is SQIVND (reference sequence). Trimming removed 3 bases at V and 0 bases at J, with 9 bases between. The CDR3 totals 14 residues.

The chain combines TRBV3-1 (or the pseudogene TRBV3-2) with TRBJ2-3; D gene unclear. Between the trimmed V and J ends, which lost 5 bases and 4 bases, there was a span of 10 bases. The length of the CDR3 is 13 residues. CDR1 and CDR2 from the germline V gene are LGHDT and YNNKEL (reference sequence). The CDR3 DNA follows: TGTGCCAGCAGCTTCCTACGTGCAGATACGCAGTATTTT. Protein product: CASSFLRADTQYF.

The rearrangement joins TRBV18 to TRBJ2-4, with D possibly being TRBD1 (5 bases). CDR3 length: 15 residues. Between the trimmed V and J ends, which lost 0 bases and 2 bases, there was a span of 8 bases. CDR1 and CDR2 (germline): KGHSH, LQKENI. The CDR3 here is CASSPPRDPKNIQYF. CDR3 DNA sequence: TGTGCCAGCTCACCACCCAGGGATCCCAAAAACATTCAGTACTTC.

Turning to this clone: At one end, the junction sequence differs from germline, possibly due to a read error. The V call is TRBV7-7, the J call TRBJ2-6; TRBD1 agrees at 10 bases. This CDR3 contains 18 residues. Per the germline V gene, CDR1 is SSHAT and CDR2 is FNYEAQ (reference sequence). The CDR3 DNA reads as TGTGCTAGCAGCCCTGGGACAGGGGCCCCCTCTGGGGCCAACGTCCTGACTTTC. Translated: CASSPGTGAPSGANVLTF.

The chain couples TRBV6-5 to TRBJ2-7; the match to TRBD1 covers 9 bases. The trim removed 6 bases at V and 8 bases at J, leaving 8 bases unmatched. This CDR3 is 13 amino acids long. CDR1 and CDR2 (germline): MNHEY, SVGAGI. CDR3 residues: CASSPGTGYQQYF. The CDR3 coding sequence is TGTGCCAGCAGCCCCGGGACAGGGTATCAGCAGTACTTC.

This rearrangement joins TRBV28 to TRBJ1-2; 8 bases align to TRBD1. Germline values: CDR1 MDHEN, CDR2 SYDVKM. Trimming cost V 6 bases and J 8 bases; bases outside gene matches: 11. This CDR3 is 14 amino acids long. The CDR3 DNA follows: TGTGCCAGCAGATCCCCGACAGGGGCTGGGGGCTACACCTTC. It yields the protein CASRSPTGAGGYTF.

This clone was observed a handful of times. The CDR3 sequence: CASSLDRAGGYTF. CDR3 nucleotides: TGTGCCAGCAGTTTGGACAGGGCTGGCGGCTACACCTTC. The chain employs TRBV6-2 or TRBV6-3 and TRBJ1-2; TRBD1 matches at 8 bases. Looked up from germline, CDR1 is MNHEY and CDR2 is SVGEGT. The CDR3 consists of 13 residues. V trimming: 4 bases; J trimming: 8 bases; junction bases outside the gene matches: 6.

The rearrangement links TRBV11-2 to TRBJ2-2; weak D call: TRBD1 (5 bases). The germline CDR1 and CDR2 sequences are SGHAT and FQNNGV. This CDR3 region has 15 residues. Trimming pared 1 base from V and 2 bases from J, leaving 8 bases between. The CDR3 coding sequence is TGTGCCAGCAGCTTAGGGGGCAGCAACACCGGGGAGCTGTTTTTT. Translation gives CASSLGGSNTGELFF.

The CDR3 loop reads CASSLQGRGISPLHF. CDR3 sequence (DNA): TGTGCCAGCAGTTTACAGGGGCGCGGTATTTCACCCCTCCACTTT. The chain combines TRBV27 with TRBJ1-6; possible D gene TRBD1, 6 bases. The germline gives CDR1 MNHEY, CDR2 SMNVEV (reference sequence). There are 15 residues in the CDR3. Trimming removed 2 bases from V and 9 bases from J, with 14 bases in between.